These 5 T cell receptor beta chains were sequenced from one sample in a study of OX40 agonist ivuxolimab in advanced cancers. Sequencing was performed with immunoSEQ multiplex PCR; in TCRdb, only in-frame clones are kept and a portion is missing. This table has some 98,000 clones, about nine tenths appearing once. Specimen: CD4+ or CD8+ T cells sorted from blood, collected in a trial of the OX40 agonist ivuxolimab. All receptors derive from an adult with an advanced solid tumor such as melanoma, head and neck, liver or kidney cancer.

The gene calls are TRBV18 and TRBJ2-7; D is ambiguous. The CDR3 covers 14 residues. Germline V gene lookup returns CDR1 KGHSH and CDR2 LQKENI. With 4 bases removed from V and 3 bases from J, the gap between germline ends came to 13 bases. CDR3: CASSLERVGYEQYF. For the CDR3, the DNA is TGTGCCAGCTCACTAGAAAGGGTCGGCTACGAGCAGTACTTC.

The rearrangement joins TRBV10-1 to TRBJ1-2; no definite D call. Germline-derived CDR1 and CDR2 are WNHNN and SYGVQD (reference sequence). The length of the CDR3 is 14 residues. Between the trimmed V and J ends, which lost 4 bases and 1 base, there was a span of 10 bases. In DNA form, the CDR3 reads TGCGCCAGCAGTGTGTTTTCCCTTAACTATGGCTACACCTTC. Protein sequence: CASSVFSLNYGYTF.

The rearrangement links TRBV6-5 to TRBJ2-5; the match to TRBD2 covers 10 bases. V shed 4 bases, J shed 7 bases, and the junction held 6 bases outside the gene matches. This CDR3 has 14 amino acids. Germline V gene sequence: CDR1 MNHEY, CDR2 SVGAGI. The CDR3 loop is CASSLGLAVATQYF. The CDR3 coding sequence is TGTGCCAGCAGTTTAGGACTAGCGGTGGCGACCCAGTACTTC.

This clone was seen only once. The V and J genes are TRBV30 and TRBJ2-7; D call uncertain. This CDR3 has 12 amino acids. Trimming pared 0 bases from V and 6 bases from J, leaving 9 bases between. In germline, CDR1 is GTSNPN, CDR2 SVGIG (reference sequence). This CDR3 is CAWSVVRPEQYF. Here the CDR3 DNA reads TGTGCCTGGAGTGTAGTGCGCCCCGAGCAGTACTTC. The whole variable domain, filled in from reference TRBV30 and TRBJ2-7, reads SQTIHQWPATLVQPVGSPLSLECTVEGTSNPNLYWYRQAAGRGLQLLFYSVGIGQISSEVPQNLSASRPQDRQFILSSKKLLLSDSGFYLCAWSVVRPEQYFGPGTRLTVT.

CDR3 protein: CASPTGGDYIDNEKLFF. The CDR3 DNA sequence: TGTGCCAGCCCCACGGGGGGTGACTATATAGATAATGAAAAACTGTTTTTT. The chain employs TRBV5-8 and TRBJ1-4; D is perhaps TRBD1 (5 bases). Germline CDR1 is SGHTS and CDR2 is YDEGEE. The CDR3 length is 17 residues. V was pared by 7 bases and J by 4 bases, with 23 bases between.